Presented here are 12 T cell receptor beta chains from one specimen sequenced in a study of neoadjuvant nivolumab and ipilimumab in lung cancer. This table comes from immunoSEQ multiplex PCR, and its TCRdb copy is limited to in-frame clones, with some not included. Altogether 40,000 to 60,000 clones are present, roughly 91% being singletons, with the ten largest covering roughly 3.7%. Sequenced here: blood, sampled before neoadjuvant nivolumab, alone or with ipilimumab. The receptor source for this set is an adult with non-small cell lung cancer. Some clones in this sample may be carry-over from other donors' samples.

The chain recombines TRBV11-1 with TRBJ2-1; 7 bases fit TRBD2. Per the germline V gene, CDR1 is SGHAT and CDR2 is FQDESV (reference sequence). J gave up 12 bases and V 5 bases, and 13 bases lay outside the gene matches. The CDR3 is 14 amino acids. The CDR3 loop is CASSIRSSSGTQFF. The CDR3 nucleotides are TGTGCCAGCAGCATACGGTCCTCCAGCGGGACGCAGTTCTTC.

V is TRBV9 and J is TRBJ1-1; D is ambiguous. V lost 0 bases and J lost 5, with 14 bases in between. CDR3 length: 15 residues. The germline CDR1 and CDR2 sequences are SGDLS and YYNGEE. This CDR3 is CASSVGSAKVTEAFF. The CDR3 DNA follows: TGTGCCAGCAGCGTAGGGTCGGCTAAAGTAACTGAAGCTTTCTTT.

V usage is TRBV4-3 and J usage is TRBJ2-1; a weak D match, TRBD2 (5 bases). Germline CDR1 reads LGHNA; CDR2 reads YSLEER. V was shortened by 5 bases and J by 8 bases, with 13 bases between the two germline ends. The CDR3 extends over 13 amino acids. The CDR3 DNA reads TGCGCCAGCAGCGTATATACTAGTTATGAGCAGTTCTTC. It encodes CASSVYTSYEQFF.

CDR3 in amino acids: CASSRPGQGTEQYF. Here the CDR3 DNA reads TGTGCCAGCAGCCGGCCGGGACAGGGCACCGAGCAGTACTTC. The chain links TRBV7-2 to TRBJ2-7; 9 bases are a match to TRBD1. Trimming cost V 5 bases and J 6 bases; bases outside gene matches: 8. The CDR3 runs to 14 residues. The germline V gene encodes CDR1 SGHTA and CDR2 FQGNSA.

This chain uses TRBV5-4 with TRBJ2-1; tentatively, D is TRBD2 (6 bases). The ends were cut back, 0 bases at V and 7 bases at J, with 14 bases in the middle. The CDR3 loop spans 15 amino acids. CDR1 and CDR2 from the germline V gene are SGHNT and YYREEE (reference sequence). CDR3 sequence: CASSLDGSQNNEQFF. CDR3 coding DNA: TGTGCCAGCAGCTTGGACGGGAGCCAGAATAATGAGCAGTTCTTC.

With respect to this clone: Relative to the germline gene, one junction end is altered; a read error may explain this. V gene TRBV7-7 combines with J gene TRBJ2-1; D remains ambiguous. Germline lookup yields CDR1 SSHAT and CDR2 FNYEAQ (reference sequence). The length of the CDR3 is 13 residues. In nucleotides, the CDR3 is TGTGCTAGCAGCTCCGAAAGGTTGGATGAGCAGTTCTTC. Its translation is CASSSERLDEQFF.

The chain combines TRBV6-5 with TRBJ2-5; 10 bases line up with TRBD1. This CDR3 comprises 14 residues. CDR1 and CDR2 from the germline V gene are MNHEY and SVGAGI. V was clipped by 5 bases and J by 5 bases; unmatched bases: 5. CDR3 amino acids: CASSRGQGRETQYF. DNA of the CDR3: TGTGCCAGCAGTAGGGGACAGGGGAGGGAGACCCAGTACTTC.

V usage is TRBV5-1 and J usage is TRBJ2-5, with D unresolved. This CDR3 is 12 amino acids long. CDR1 is SGHRS, CDR2 YFSETQ, per germline. The V end was cut by 2 bases, the J end by 0 bases, with 2 bases between. For the CDR3, the DNA is TGCGCCAGCAGCTTATACCAAGAGACCCAGTACTTC. Protein product: CASSLYQETQYF. Filled out from reference TRBV5-1 and TRBJ2-5, the complete variable domain reads KAGVTQTPRYLIKTRGQQVTLSCSPISGHRSVSWYQQTPGQGLQFLFEYFSETQRNKGNFPGRFSGRQFSNSRSEMNVSTLELGDSALYLCASSLYQETQYFGPGTRLLVL.

The V call is TRBV5-1, the J call TRBJ2-6; D ambiguous. Germline V gene data show CDR1 as SGHRS and CDR2 as YFSETQ. This CDR3 has 15 amino acids. V lost 1 base, J lost 0 bases, and 5 bases lay in between. This chain's CDR3 is CASSLSISGANVLTF. CDR3 nucleotides: TGCGCCAGCAGCTTGTCAATCTCTGGGGCCAACGTCCTGACTTTC.

This clone was counted a few times. This chain links TRBV15 with TRBJ2-2; D is possibly TRBD1 (5 bases). V was pared by 0 bases and J by 10 bases, with 21 bases between. This CDR3 spans 17 amino acids. Germline V gene data show CDR1 as LNHNV and CDR2 as YYDKDF (reference sequence). This CDR3 reads CATSRDPPGNRPEELFF. The DNA for the CDR3 is TGTGCCACCAGCAGAGATCCTCCAGGGAACCGACCGGAGGAGCTGTTTTTT.

This chain uses TRBV7-9 with TRBJ2-1; no firm D call. The CDR3 is 15 amino acids. Germline V gene lookup returns CDR1 SEHNR and CDR2 FQNEAQ (reference sequence). V lost 3 bases and J lost 8, with 17 bases in between. The CDR3 is CASSFGPPLADEQFF. The CDR3 nucleotides read TGTGCCAGCAGCTTCGGGCCCCCCCTTGCTGATGAGCAGTTCTTC.

The V and J genes are TRBV5-4 and TRBJ1-2; D is undetermined. The CDR3 is made up of 13 amino acids. V gave up 5 bases and J gave up 4 bases, with 12 bases separating them. Germline V gene data show CDR1 as SGHNT and CDR2 as YYREEE (reference sequence). The CDR3 coding sequence is TGTGCCAGCAGTTTAAGGGTCGGCTATGGCTACACCTTC. This sequence encodes CASSLRVGYGYTF.